The rows below give T cell receptor beta chains drawn from one sample of a study of shared clonotypes between healthy human individuals. Measured with immunoSEQ multiplex PCR; TCRdb has only the in-frame clones, and not every one. The sample holds about 460,000 clones; 70% to 80% are singletons and the top ten take around 12%. Sequencing was done on a sample of PBMCs. The receptors shown here come from a woman aged 40 to 50 in good health. Some clones in this sample may be carry-over from other donors' samples. CDR3s include the opening cysteine and the closing phenylalanine or tryptophan.

V	J	CDR3
TRBV7-2	TRBJ1-5	CASSLRGNQPQHF
TRBV2	TRBJ2-3	CASSPAFTDTQYF
TRBV13	TRBJ2-1	CASSLDSLETLSSYNEQFF
TRBV28	TRBJ2-7	CASSLITTATYEQYF
TRBV19	TRBJ1-2	CASSAGTGLGYGYTF
TRBV30	TRBJ2-7	CAWRDSYEQYF
TRBV5-6	TRBJ1-3	CASSLEVAGNTIYF
TRBV7-3	TRBJ2-2	CASSLTEDYAENTGELFF
TRBV2	TRBJ2-1	CASTRGGSNEQFF
TRBV28	TRBJ2-7	CATRQGSYEQYF
TRBV4-1	TRBJ1-5	CASSQEATDGQPQHF
TRBV11-2	TRBJ2-4	CASSLDQNRLAGKYF
TRBV28	TRBJ2-7	CASSRAGGGSYEQYF
TRBV10-3	TRBJ1-1	CAITPRALNTEAFF
TRBV27	TRBJ2-1	CASGELAGGKEFF
TRBV27	TRBJ1-4	CASSLPGQPEKLFF
TRBV15	TRBJ2-3	CATSVGLADNTQYF
TRBV4-1	TRBJ2-3	CASSQTSGRSSTDTQYF
TRBV19	TRBJ2-5	CASSSVGTGGIETQYF
TRBV7-9	TRBJ2-5	CASSLAMVRETQYF
TRBV2	TRBJ2-7	CASREGQGDFYEQYF
TRBV4-1	TRBJ2-5	CASSQGWAGQETQYF
TRBV10-3	TRBJ2-1	CAITPSTSGDNEQFF
TRBV7-2	TRBJ2-3	CASSLAAYTDTQYF